Below are 10 T cell receptor beta chains sequenced from a single sample in a study of control samples from healthy donors and cancer patients. This table comes from immunoSEQ multiplex PCR, and its TCRdb copy is limited to in-frame clones, with some not included. Here the sample spans 55,000 to 85,000 clones, around 87% being singletons. Sequencing was carried out using PBMCs. Receptors originate from a woman between 45 and 65 years old with head and neck cancer.

The rearrangement joins TRBV28 to TRBJ2-2; perhaps TRBD1 as D (5 bases). Trimming took off 11 bases at V and 0 bases at J, with 10 bases between the two ends. Per the germline V gene, CDR1 is MDHEN and CDR2 is SYDVKM. This CDR3 is 13 amino acids long. The CDR3 spells CASRTPNTGELFF. CDR3 DNA: TGTGCCTCCCGGACACCGAACACCGGGGAGCTGTTTTTT.

The J gene is TRBJ1-4, the V gene TRBV14; D gene ambiguous. Trimming removed 2 bases at V and 7 bases at J, with 11 bases between. The CDR3 loop spans 14 amino acids. Germline V gives CDR1 SGHDN, CDR2 FVKESK. This CDR3 is CASSQRRTIEKLFF. The CDR3 DNA reads as TGTGCCAGCAGCCAACGCCGGACGATTGAAAAACTGTTTTTT. Drawing the rest from reference TRBV14 and TRBJ1-4, the complete variable domain is EAGVTQFPSHSVIEKGQTVTLRCDPISGHDNLYWYRRVMGKEIKFLLHFVKESKQDESGMPNNRFLAERTGGTYSTLKVQPAELEDSGVYFCASSQRRTIEKLFFGSGTQLSVL.

This clone showed up just once. The V and J genes are TRBV6-5 and TRBJ1-3, with 9 bases lining up with TRBD1. CDR3 length equals 15 residues. The V segment lost 4 bases and the J segment 3 bases; nucleotides outside the gene matches: 4. In germline, CDR1 is MNHEY, CDR2 SVGAGI. For the CDR3, the DNA is TGTGCCAGCAGTTCCACAGGGGGCGGTGGAAACACCATATATTTT. The encoded protein is CASSSTGGGGNTIYF.

J is TRBJ1-4 and V is TRBV7-9, with D uncertain. The CDR3 is 17 amino acids. Germline values: CDR1 SEHNR, CDR2 FQNEAQ (reference sequence). The germline V and J ends were trimmed by 5 bases and 3 bases, with 19 bases remaining between them. CDR3 coding DNA: TGTGCCAGCAGCCTCGTCGGACCAGTCGTGGCTAATGAAAAACTGTTTTTT. It encodes CASSLVGPVVANEKLFF.

The rearrangement joins TRBV6-5 to TRBJ1-6; a weak D match, TRBD1 (6 bases). The CDR3 contains 15 residues. The ends were cut back, 0 bases at V and 9 bases at J, with 12 bases in the middle. The germline V gene encodes CDR1 MNHEY and CDR2 SVGAGI. CDR3 nucleotide sequence: TGTGCCAGCAGTTACTCTTACAGGGAAGGTTCACCCCTCCACTTT. Protein: CASSYSYREGSPLHF.

The chain employs TRBV5-1 and TRBJ2-1; tentative D call: TRBD1 (6 bases). This CDR3 contains 14 residues. Germline V gene lookup returns CDR1 SGHRS and CDR2 YFSETQ. Deletions cut 6 bases from V and 3 bases from J, with 13 bases between. Here the CDR3 reads CASTPGTHYNEQFF. DNA for the CDR3: TGCGCCAGCACCCCCGGGACACACTACAATGAGCAGTTCTTC.

The table lists this clone with a count of one. The genes are TRBV10-2 and TRBJ2-2; 10 bases map to TRBD2. After removal of 3 bases from V and 3 bases from J, the junction contained 4 bases not matched to a gene. The CDR3 is 16 residues long. In germline, CDR1 is WSHSY, CDR2 SAAADI. CDR3 sequence (DNA): TGCGCCAGCAGTGACCCAGCGGGGGGGCACACCGGGGAGCTGTTTTTT. It codes for CASSDPAGGHTGELFF.

The CDR3 DNA reads as TGCGCCAGCAGCTTGGCGGGGACCCCTGGCACAGATACGCAGTATTTT. Amino acid sequence: CASSLAGTPGTDTQYF. The J gene is TRBJ2-3, the V gene TRBV5-1; either TRBD1 or TRBD2 may fit D (5 bases each). CDR1 SGHRS and CDR2 YFSETQ come from the germline V gene. The V and J ends lost 0 bases and 1 base respectively, with 12 bases between them. The CDR3 loop spans 16 amino acids.

The chain combines TRBV5-1 with TRBJ2-5; D perhaps matches TRBD2 (5 bases). The CDR3 length is 13 residues. Per germline, CDR1 SGHRS and CDR2 YFSETQ. Trimming removed 3 bases from V and 5 bases from J, with 11 bases in between. The CDR3 DNA follows: TGCGCCAGCAGCTCACCCGGGAAGGAGACCCAGTACTTC. Its translation: CASSSPGKETQYF.

The chain is built from TRBV27 and TRBJ1-2; D uncertain. The CDR3 totals 13 residues. Trimming left V 0 bases short and J 0 bases short, with 2 bases between. Germline lookup yields CDR1 MNHEY and CDR2 SMNVEV (reference sequence). CDR3 DNA: TGTGCCAGCAGTTTATCAGCTAACTATGGCTACACCTTC. Protein product: CASSLSANYGYTF.